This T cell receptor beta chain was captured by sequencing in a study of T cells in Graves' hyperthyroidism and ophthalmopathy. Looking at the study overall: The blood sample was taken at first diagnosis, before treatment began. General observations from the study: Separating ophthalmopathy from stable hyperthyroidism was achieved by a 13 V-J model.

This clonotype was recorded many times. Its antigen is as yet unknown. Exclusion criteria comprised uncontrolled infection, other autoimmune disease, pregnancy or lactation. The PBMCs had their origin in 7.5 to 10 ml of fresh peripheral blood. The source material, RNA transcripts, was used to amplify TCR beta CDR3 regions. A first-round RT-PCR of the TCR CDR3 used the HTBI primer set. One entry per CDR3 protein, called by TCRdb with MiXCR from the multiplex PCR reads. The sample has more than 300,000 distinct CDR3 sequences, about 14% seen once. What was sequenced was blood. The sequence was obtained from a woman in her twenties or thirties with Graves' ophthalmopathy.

DNA of the CDR3: TGTGCCAGCTCACCAAGGGGGGGGAACACTGAAGCTTTCTTT. It encodes CASSPRGGNTEAFF. The chain uses TRBV18 and TRBJ1-1; possibly TRBD1 for D (6 bases). This CDR3 is 14 amino acids long. Trimming removed 2 bases at V and 1 base at J, with 8 bases between. The germline CDR1 and CDR2 sequences are KGHSH and LQKENI.